Following are 12 T cell receptor beta chains from one sample sequenced in a study of T cell responses to AZD1222 COVID-19 vaccine. Sequencing was performed with immunoSEQ multiplex PCR; in TCRdb, only in-frame clones are kept and a portion is missing. Among 95,000 to 110,000 clones listed, around 92% were seen once. The sequencing here drew on peripheral blood, taken 28 days after the second AZD1222 dose. These receptors were collected from an adult who received the AZD1222 COVID-19 vaccine.

This clone was picked up one time. This chain connects TRBV2 to TRBJ2-1; the D gene could be TRBD1 or TRBD2 (5 bases each). The V and J ends lost 0 bases and 9 bases respectively, with 9 bases between them. Germline V gene sequence: CDR1 SNHLY, CDR2 FYNNEI. This CDR3 region has 13 residues. The CDR3 is CASSEARDGEQFF. The CDR3 region has the DNA TGTGCCAGCAGTGAAGCCAGGGACGGTGAGCAGTTCTTC.

The rearrangement joins TRBV19 to TRBJ1-2; D possibly corresponds to TRBD1 (5 bases). This CDR3 region has 16 residues. V was pared by 6 bases and J by 0 bases, with 17 bases between. Germline values: CDR1 LNHDA, CDR2 SQIVND (reference sequence). The CDR3 sequence: CASSPSQGAANYGYTF. The CDR3 nucleotides read TGTGCCAGTAGCCCATCCCAGGGAGCTGCTAACTATGGCTACACCTTC.

CDR3 amino acids: CASSLDRGATGELFF. The DNA of the CDR3 is TGTGCCAGCAGCTTGGACAGGGGGGCCACCGGGGAGCTGTTTTTT. This chain uses TRBV5-5 with TRBJ2-2; TRBD1 matches 8 bases. Germline CDR1 SGHKS, CDR2 YYEKEE (reference sequence). The CDR3 length is 15 residues. J was trimmed by 4 bases and V by 0 bases; bases with no gene match: 2.

The V gene is TRBV28, the J gene TRBJ1-5; 11 bases fit TRBD1. CDR1 and CDR2 from the germline V gene are MDHEN and SYDVKM. This CDR3 has 19 amino acids. The ends lost 4 bases at V and 0 bases at J; junction bases unmatched: 11. This CDR3 is CASSSSGTGGRVSNQPQHF. Here the CDR3 DNA reads TGTGCCAGCAGTTCGTCCGGGACAGGGGGGCGGGTTAGCAATCAGCCCCAGCATTTT.

This sequence joins TRBV29-1 and TRBJ1-2; maybe TRBD1 (5 bases). V was clipped by 6 bases and J by 0 bases, with 17 bases between them. The CDR3 sequence is 15 residues long. Germline CDR1 SQVTM, CDR2 ANQGSEA. The CDR3 bases are TGCAGCGTACTCCCCGGGACGGGTACTAACTATGGCTACACCTTC. Its protein is CSVLPGTGTNYGYTF.

The J gene is TRBJ1-5, the V gene TRBV7-8, with 7 bases identical to TRBD1. The V segment lost 4 bases and the J segment 4 bases; nucleotides outside the gene matches: 7. This CDR3 is 15 amino acids long. Germline lookup yields CDR1 SGHVS and CDR2 FQNEAQ. Written as DNA, the CDR3 is TGTGCCAGCAGCTCTATAGGACAGGAAAATCAGCCCCAGCATTTT. Its protein product is CASSSIGQENQPQHF.

This chain joins TRBV19 and TRBJ1-2, with unresolved D. Germline CDR1 and CDR2: LNHDA and SQIVND (reference sequence). CDR3 size: 12 residues. Trimming left V 3 bases short and J 6 bases short, with 8 bases between. This CDR3 is CASSIDGHGYTF. The CDR3 region has the DNA TGTGCCAGTAGTATCGACGGGCATGGCTACACCTTC.

This clone was picked up one time. The genes are TRBV3-1 (or the pseudogene TRBV3-2) and TRBJ2-4; D gene ambiguous. Germline V gene lookup returns CDR1 LGHDT and CDR2 YNNKEL (reference sequence). Deletions cut 1 base from V and 2 bases from J, with 9 bases between. The CDR3 runs to 15 residues. This chain's CDR3 is CASSQGAGPKNIQYF. CDR3 nucleotides: TGTGCCAGCAGCCAAGGTGCCGGGCCCAAAAACATTCAGTACTTC.

This clone has just one count. The chain recombines TRBV6-5 with TRBJ1-1; D is unclear. The V end lost 6 bases, the J end lost 0 bases, and 5 bases lay between the germline ends. Germline CDR1 MNHEY, CDR2 SVGAGI. The CDR3 sequence is 12 residues long. The CDR3 DNA reads TGTGCCAGCAGGAAATTGAACACTGAAGCTTTCTTT. The encoded protein is CASRKLNTEAFF.

The chain uses TRBV7-2 and TRBJ1-4, with D uncertain. Per the germline V gene, CDR1 is SGHTA and CDR2 is FQGNSA. This CDR3 is 14 amino acids long. V lost 1 base and J lost 7, with 10 bases in between. The CDR3 spells CASSLVAGGEKLFF. DNA of the CDR3: TGTGCCAGCAGCTTAGTAGCCGGTGGTGAAAAACTGTTTTTT.

This chain joins TRBV5-1 and TRBJ2-5; 7 bases align to TRBD1. CDR1 and CDR2 from the germline V gene are SGHRS and YFSETQ. Losses at the gene ends were 4 bases for V and 2 bases for J; bases not matched to a gene: 5. CDR3 length: 14 amino acids. The CDR3 spells CASSQGTVQETQYF. The CDR3 DNA sequence: TGCGCCAGCAGCCAAGGGACAGTTCAAGAGACCCAGTACTTC.

CDR3 region: CASSPHISKMNTEAFF. In DNA, the CDR3 is TGTGCCAGCAGCCCCCATATATCCAAGATGAACACTGAAGCTTTCTTT. V is TRBV9 and J is TRBJ1-1; D gene uncertain. Germline V gene lookup returns CDR1 SGDLS and CDR2 YYNGEE. The CDR3 has 16 amino acids. The V gene lost 4 bases and the J gene lost 0 bases, with 16 bases spanning the gap.